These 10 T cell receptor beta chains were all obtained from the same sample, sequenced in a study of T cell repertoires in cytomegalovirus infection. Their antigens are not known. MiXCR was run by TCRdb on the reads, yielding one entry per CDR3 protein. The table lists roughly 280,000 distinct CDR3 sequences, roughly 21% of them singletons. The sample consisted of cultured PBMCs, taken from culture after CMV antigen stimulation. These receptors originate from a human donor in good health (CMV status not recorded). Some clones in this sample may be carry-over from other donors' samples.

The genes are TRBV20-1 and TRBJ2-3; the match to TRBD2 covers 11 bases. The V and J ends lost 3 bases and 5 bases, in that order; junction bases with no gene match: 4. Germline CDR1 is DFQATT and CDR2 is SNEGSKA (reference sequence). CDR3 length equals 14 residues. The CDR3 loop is CSASGTSGGDTQYF. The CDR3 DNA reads TGCAGTGCTAGCGGGACTAGCGGAGGAGATACGCAGTATTTT.

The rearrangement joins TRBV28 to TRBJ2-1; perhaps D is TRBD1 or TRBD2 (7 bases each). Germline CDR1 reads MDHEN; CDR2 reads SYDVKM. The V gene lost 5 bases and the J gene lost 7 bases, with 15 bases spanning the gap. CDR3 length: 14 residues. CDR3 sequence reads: CASSQGGGPNEQFF. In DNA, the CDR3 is TGTGCCAGCAGTCAGGGGGGAGGGCCAAATGAGCAGTTCTTC.

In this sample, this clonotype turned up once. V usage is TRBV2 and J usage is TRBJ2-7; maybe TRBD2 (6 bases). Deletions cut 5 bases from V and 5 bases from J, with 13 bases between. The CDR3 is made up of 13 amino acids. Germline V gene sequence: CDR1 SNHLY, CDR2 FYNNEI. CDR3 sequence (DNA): TGTGCCAGCAGTTACCTGACTAGTCACGAGCAGTACGTC. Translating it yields CASSYLTSHEQYV.

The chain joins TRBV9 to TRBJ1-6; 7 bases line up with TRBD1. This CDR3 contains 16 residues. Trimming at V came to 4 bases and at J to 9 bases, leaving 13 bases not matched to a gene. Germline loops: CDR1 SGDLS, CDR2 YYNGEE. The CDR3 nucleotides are TGTGCCAGCAGCCCGGGTCAGGGGGGATTGGGTTCACCCCTCCACTTT. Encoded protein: CASSPGQGGLGSPLHF. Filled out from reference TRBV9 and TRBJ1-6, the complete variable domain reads DSGVTQTPKHLITATGQRVTLRCSPRSGDLSVYWYQQSLDQGLQFLIQYYNGEERAKGNILERFSAQQFPDLHSELNLSSLELGDSALYFCASSPGQGGLGSPLHFGNGTRLTVT.

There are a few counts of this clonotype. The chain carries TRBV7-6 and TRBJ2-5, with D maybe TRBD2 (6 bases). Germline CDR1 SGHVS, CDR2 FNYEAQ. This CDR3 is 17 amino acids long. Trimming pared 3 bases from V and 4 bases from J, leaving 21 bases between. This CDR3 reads CASSLDGLIRQVETQYF. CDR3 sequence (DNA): TGTGCCAGCAGCTTGGACGGACTAATTCGTCAAGTAGAGACCCAGTACTTC.

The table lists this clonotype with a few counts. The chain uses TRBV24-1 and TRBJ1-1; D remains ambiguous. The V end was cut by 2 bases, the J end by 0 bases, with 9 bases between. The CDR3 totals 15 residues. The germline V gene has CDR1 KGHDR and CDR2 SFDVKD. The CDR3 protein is CATSDSRTLNTEAFF. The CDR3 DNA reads TGTGCCACCAGTGATTCCAGAACCCTGAACACTGAAGCTTTCTTT.

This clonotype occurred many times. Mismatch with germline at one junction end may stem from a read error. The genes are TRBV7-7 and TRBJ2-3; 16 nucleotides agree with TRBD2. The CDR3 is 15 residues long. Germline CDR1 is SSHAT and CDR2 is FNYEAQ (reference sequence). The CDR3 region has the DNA TGTGCTAGCAGCTTGGGACTAGCGGGAGGGGATACGCAGTATTTT. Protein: CASSLGLAGGDTQYF.

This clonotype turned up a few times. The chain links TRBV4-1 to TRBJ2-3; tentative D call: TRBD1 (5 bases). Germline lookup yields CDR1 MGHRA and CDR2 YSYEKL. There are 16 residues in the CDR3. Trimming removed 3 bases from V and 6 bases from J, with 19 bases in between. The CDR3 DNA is TGCGCCAGCAGCCAGTGGGGCAGGTCTTTAAATGATACGCAGTATTTT. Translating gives CASSQWGRSLNDTQYF.

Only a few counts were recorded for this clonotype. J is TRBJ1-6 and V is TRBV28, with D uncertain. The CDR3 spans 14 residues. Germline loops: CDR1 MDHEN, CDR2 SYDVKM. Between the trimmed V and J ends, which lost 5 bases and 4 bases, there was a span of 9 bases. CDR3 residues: CASSLERYNSPLHF. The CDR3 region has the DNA TGTGCCAGCAGTCTTGAACGATATAATTCACCCCTCCACTTT.

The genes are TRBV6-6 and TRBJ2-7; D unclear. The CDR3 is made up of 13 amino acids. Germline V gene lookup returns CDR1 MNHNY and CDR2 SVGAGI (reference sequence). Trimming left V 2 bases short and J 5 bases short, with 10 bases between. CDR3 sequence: CASSYVSAHEQYV. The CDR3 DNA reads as TGTGCCAGCAGTTACGTAAGCGCCCACGAGCAGTACGTC.